This entry lists 13 T cell receptor beta chains sequenced from one sample in a study of cytomegalovirus exposure and HLA in healthy donors. Primers included in the PCR were 60 Vbeta and 13 Jbeta primers. The protocol was immunoSEQ multiplex PCR, while the TCRdb copy is restricted to in-frame clones and leaves out a portion. The sample includes approximately 180,000 clones, 77% of them seen just once. The sample consisted of PBMCs. The receptors were sampled from a woman aged 55-69 years in good health and CMV-seropositive.

This chain uses TRBV29-1 with TRBJ2-7; 10 positions agree with TRBD1. V shed 6 bases, J shed 1 base, and the junction held 6 bases outside the gene matches. Germline lookup yields CDR1 SQVTM and CDR2 ANQGSEA. The CDR3 is 14 amino acids. For the CDR3, the DNA is TGCAGCGTCTCCGGACAGGGGGGATCCTACGAGCAGTACTTC. Translated: CSVSGQGGSYEQYF.

A single count supports this clone. The rearrangement uses TRBV2 and TRBJ1-5, with D possibly being TRBD1 (5 bases). The CDR3 length is 14 residues. The V and J ends lost 4 bases and 0 bases respectively, with 7 bases between them. Germline lookup yields CDR1 SNHLY and CDR2 FYNNEI. DNA for the CDR3: TGTGCCAGCAGTGGACAGACTAGCAATCAGCCCCAGCATTTT. Translation: CASSGQTSNQPQHF.

Note on this clone: The junction and the germline gene differ at one end; a read error may be behind it. The V and J genes are TRBV20-1 and TRBJ1-2; D gene ambiguous. Germline CDR1 DFQATT, CDR2 SNEGSKA (reference sequence). The CDR3 sequence is 11 residues long. CDR3 nucleotide sequence: TGCAGTGCTAGAGAAGCCGGCGGCTTCACCTTC. It translates to CSAREAGGFTF.

The chain couples TRBV28 to TRBJ2-2; 9 bases align to TRBD1. Germline-derived CDR1 and CDR2 are MDHEN and SYDVKM. The CDR3 length is 16 residues. J was trimmed by 5 bases and V by 5 bases; bases with no gene match: 9. The CDR3 spells CASSLLSGTGTGELFF. CDR3 nucleotide sequence: TGTGCCAGCAGTCTTCTTTCCGGGACAGGGACCGGGGAGCTGTTTTTT.

The chain uses TRBV19 and TRBJ1-3, with a possible D match to TRBD1 (5 bases). The CDR3 has 15 amino acids. Germline loops: CDR1 LNHDA, CDR2 SQIVND (reference sequence). The V end was cut by 4 bases, the J end by 0 bases, with 10 bases between. The CDR3, as DNA: TGTGCCAGTAGTACGCGACAGATCTCTGGAAACACCATATATTTT. This codes for CASSTRQISGNTIYF.

CDR3 in DNA: TGTGCCAGCAGTTTACAGGGCCGGAATTCACCCCTCCACTTT. This sequence encodes CASSLQGRNSPLHF. The gene calls are TRBV27 and TRBJ1-6, with D possibly being TRBD1 (5 bases). Deletions cut 2 bases from V and 7 bases from J, with 9 bases between. CDR3 length equals 14 residues. Germline CDR1 and CDR2: MNHEY and SMNVEV (reference sequence).

J is TRBJ1-5 and V is TRBV9, with 8 bases lining up with TRBD1. The CDR3 loop spans 14 amino acids. The germline V gene has CDR1 SGDLS and CDR2 YYNGEE. The V and J ends lost 4 bases and 9 bases, in that order; junction bases with no gene match: 9. CDR3 sequence: CASSSTGEDGPQHF. Here the CDR3 DNA reads TGTGCCAGCAGCTCGACAGGGGAGGACGGGCCCCAGCATTTT. Variable domain in full (rest from reference TRBV9 and TRBJ1-5): DSGVTQTPKHLITATGQRVTLRCSPRSGDLSVYWYQQSLDQGLQFLIQYYNGEERAKGNILERFSAQQFPDLHSELNLSSLELGDSALYFCASSSTGEDGPQHFGDGTRLSIL.

This clone appeared a single time. V gene TRBV5-4 combines with J gene TRBJ2-2; 8 bases match TRBD1. Unmatched junction bases numbered 9, after V lost 4 bases and J lost 4 bases. This CDR3 comprises 16 residues. Germline V CDR1 and CDR2: SGHNT, YYREEE (reference sequence). This CDR3 is CASSPRTGTSTGELFF. The CDR3 region has the DNA TGTGCCAGCAGCCCCCGGACAGGGACGAGCACCGGGGAGCTGTTTTTT.

The chain couples TRBV5-1 to TRBJ1-2, with a possible D match to TRBD1 (5 bases). The CDR3 consists of 14 residues. Trimming cost V 7 bases and J 0 bases, with 13 bases left between them. Germline V gives CDR1 SGHRS, CDR2 YFSETQ. The CDR3 DNA reads as TGCGCCAGCGCCCCAGGGTGGGCTAACTATGGCTACACCTTC. Its protein is CASAPGWANYGYTF.

The chain couples TRBV27 to TRBJ2-7; 10 bases are a match to TRBD1. V was clipped by 6 bases and J by 2 bases; unmatched bases: 7. There are 15 residues in the CDR3. Germline V gene lookup returns CDR1 MNHEY and CDR2 SMNVEV (reference sequence). CDR3 bases: TGTGCCAGCAGCTCTCGACAGGGGGCTACCTACGAGCAGTACTTC. Translating gives CASSSRQGATYEQYF.

This chain uses TRBV6-5 with TRBJ2-5; D possibly corresponds to TRBD2 (6 bases). The DNA end lines up better with TRBJ2-7; the J call may be wrong. Per germline, CDR1 MNHEY and CDR2 SVGAGI. CDR3 size: 15 residues. The CDR3 is CASSYSGVAAYEQYF. The DNA of the CDR3 is TGTGCCAGCAGTTACAGCGGTGTAGCGGCTTACGAGCAGTACTTC.

V and J are TRBV5-1 and TRBJ1-1; 8 bases line up with TRBD1. Trimming cost V 4 bases and J 11 bases; bases outside gene matches: 16. The CDR3 has 15 amino acids. Germline CDR1 and CDR2: SGHRS and YFSETQ. This chain's CDR3 is CASSAGTGRNERAFF. CDR3 nucleotide sequence: TGCGCCAGCAGCGCTGGGACAGGCCGAAATGAGAGGGCTTTCTTT.

The V call is TRBV7-8, the J call TRBJ2-5, with D perhaps TRBD1 (6 bases). Trimming took 5 bases from V and 2 from J, leaving 12 bases between them. The CDR3 runs 14 residues. In germline, CDR1 is SGHVS, CDR2 FQNEAQ. DNA for the CDR3: TGTGCCAGCAGCCCCGGGACAACTCAAGAGACCCAGTACTTC. The encoded protein is CASSPGTTQETQYF.